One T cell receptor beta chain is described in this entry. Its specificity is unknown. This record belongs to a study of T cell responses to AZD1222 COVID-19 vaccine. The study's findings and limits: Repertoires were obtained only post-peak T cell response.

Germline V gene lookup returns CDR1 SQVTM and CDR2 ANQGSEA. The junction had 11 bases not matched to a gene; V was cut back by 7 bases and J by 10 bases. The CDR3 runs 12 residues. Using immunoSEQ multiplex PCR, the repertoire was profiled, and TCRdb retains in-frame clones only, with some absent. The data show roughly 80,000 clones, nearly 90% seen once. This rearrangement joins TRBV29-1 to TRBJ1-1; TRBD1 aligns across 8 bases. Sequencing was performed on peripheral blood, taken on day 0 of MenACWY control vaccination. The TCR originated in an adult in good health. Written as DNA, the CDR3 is TGCAGCGCCCATCAACAGGGGGAGGGAGCTTTCTTT. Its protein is CSAHQQGEGAFF.